The 19 T cell receptor beta chains presented below share a single source sample, sequenced in a study of blood T cells in healthy people across ages. Then a second PCR, running roughly 7 to 11 cycles, was carried out with a sample-barcoded 5' primer and a J-beta primer mix. A single record per CDR3 protein comes from TCRdb applying MiXCR to the 5' RACE reads. The sample has 1.5 million to 2 million distinct CDR3 sequences; 30% to 40% are singletons. Sequencing was done on a sample of blood. Receptors originate from a human donor in good health.

This clonotype was observed at least ten times. The V call is TRBV29-1, the J call TRBJ2-4; 9 bases are a match to TRBD1. With 6 bases clipped from V and 3 bases from J, the junction kept 6 bases outside the gene matches. Germline V lookup: CDR1 SQVTM, CDR2 ANQGSEA. The CDR3 runs to 14 residues. The CDR3 spells CSVGQGIGKNIQYF. As DNA, the CDR3 is TGCAGCGTCGGACAGGGGATCGGCAAAAACATTCAGTACTTC. The full variable domain, completed using reference TRBV29-1 and TRBJ2-4, is SAVISQKPSRDICQRGTSLTIQCQVDSQVTMMFWYRQQPGQSLTLIATANQGSEATYESGFVIDKFPISRPNLTFSTLTVSNMSPEDSSIYLCSVGQGIGKNIQYFGAGTRLSVL.

In its sample, this clonotype was seen once. The genes are TRBV29-1 and TRBJ1-4; a possible D gene is TRBD1 (5 bases). Trimming removed 7 bases from V and 7 bases from J, with 13 bases in between. CDR1 and CDR2 (germline): SQVTM, ANQGSEA. The length of the CDR3 is 12 residues. Here the CDR3 DNA reads TGCAGCGCCTCGGACGGGGGTGAAAAACTGTTTTTT. This encodes CSASDGGEKLFF.

This clonotype occurred a few times. The J gene is TRBJ1-2, the V gene TRBV6-5; perhaps TRBD1 as D (6 bases). The CDR3 contains 16 residues. V was shortened by 2 bases and J by 2 bases, with 15 bases between the two germline ends. CDR1 and CDR2 from the germline V gene are MNHEY and SVGAGI. The CDR3 sequence: CASSYHTQGTNYGYTF. In nucleotides, the CDR3 is TGTGCCAGCAGTTACCATACACAGGGAACCAACTATGGCTACACCTTC.

This chain connects TRBV6-2 or TRBV6-3 to TRBJ2-7; no firm D call. With 2 bases removed from V and 3 bases from J, the gap between germline ends came to 5 bases. This CDR3 contains 12 residues. From germline, CDR1 is MNHEY and CDR2 SVGEGT. CDR3 sequence: CASSYLIYEQYF. DNA of the CDR3: TGTGCCAGCAGTTACCTCATCTACGAGCAGTACTTC.

The rearrangement links TRBV4-1 to TRBJ2-3; D is unclear. The germline CDR1 and CDR2 sequences are MGHRA and YSYEKL. The length of the CDR3 is 15 residues. The V gene lost 0 bases and the J gene lost 1 base, with 8 bases spanning the gap. CDR3 nucleotides: TGCGCCAGCAGCCAAGAGAGGTGGGGCACAGATACGCAGTATTTT. It is translated as CASSQERWGTDTQYF.

This clonotype has a handful of counts. The V call is TRBV5-1, the J call TRBJ1-2; tentative D call: TRBD1 (5 bases). CDR1 and CDR2 (germline): SGHRS, YFSETQ. This CDR3 contains 15 residues. V lost 4 bases, J lost 4 bases, and 17 bases lay in between. The CDR3, as DNA: TGCGCCAGCAGCAGGGACCCAGATAACCGCTATGGCTACACCTTC. Amino acids: CASSRDPDNRYGYTF.

This clonotype appeared a few times. The chain couples TRBV4-3 to TRBJ1-2; D perhaps matches TRBD1 (5 bases). The CDR3 runs to 15 residues. V was clipped by 0 bases and J by 8 bases, with 16 bases between them. From germline, CDR1 is LGHNA and CDR2 YSLEER. The CDR3 protein is CASSQDHGGREGYTF. The CDR3 DNA follows: TGCGCCAGCAGCCAAGATCACGGGGGGAGAGAGGGCTACACCTTC.

The V gene is TRBV14, the J gene TRBJ1-2; D might be TRBD1 (6 bases). Germline V gene sequence: CDR1 SGHDN, CDR2 FVKESK. Deletions cut 2 bases from V and 8 bases from J, with 12 bases between. The CDR3 spans 13 residues. The CDR3 nucleotides read TGTGCCAGCAGCCAATACAGGGTGGAAGGCTACACCTTC. This gives the protein CASSQYRVEGYTF.

V is TRBV12-3 or TRBV12-4 and J is TRBJ2-3; weak D call: TRBD2 (7 bases). This CDR3 spans 16 amino acids. Trimming pared 2 bases from V and 6 bases from J, leaving 18 bases between. The CDR3 protein is CASSLQAGAFADTQYF. CDR3 in DNA: TGTGCCAGCAGTTTACAGGCGGGGGCCTTTGCGGATACGCAGTATTTT.

This clonotype was seen only a few times. The genes are TRBV12-3 or TRBV12-4 and TRBJ2-3; TRBD1 might be the D (5 bases). This CDR3 spans 16 amino acids. The V end lost 4 bases, the J end lost 3 bases, and 17 bases lay between the germline ends. CDR3 region: CASSSALTDFTDTQYF. The CDR3 DNA reads TGTGCCAGCAGTTCCGCCTTGACAGACTTTACAGATACGCAGTATTTT.

The chain joins TRBV4-1 to TRBJ1-3, with no clear D. Deletions cut 1 base from V and 3 bases from J, with 10 bases between. The CDR3 has 15 amino acids. Germline values: CDR1 MGHRA, CDR2 YSYEKL. CDR3 DNA: TGCGCCAGCAGCCAAGTCCCGGTACTTGGAAACACCATATATTTT. Encoded protein: CASSQVPVLGNTIYF.

The sample holds many counts of this clonotype. The chain carries TRBV20-1 and TRBJ2-3; 12 nucleotides match TRBD2. This CDR3 comprises 13 residues. Per germline, CDR1 DFQATT and CDR2 SNEGSKA (reference sequence). The CDR3 DNA follows: TGCAGCCTACTAGCGGGGGGATCAGATACGCAGTATTTT. This sequence encodes CSLLAGGSDTQYF.

The chain carries TRBV7-2 and TRBJ1-5; D possibly corresponds to TRBD1 (6 bases). The CDR3 is made up of 17 amino acids. V was cut by 0 bases and J by 2 bases, with 14 bases left in between. Looked up from germline, CDR1 is SGHTA and CDR2 is FQGNSA. CDR3 amino acids: CASSLALPGQGNQPQHF. The CDR3 DNA reads as TGTGCCAGCAGCTTAGCGCTTCCGGGACAAGGCAATCAGCCCCAGCATTTT.

V usage is TRBV7-2 and J usage is TRBJ2-3; TRBD1 matches 10 bases. The CDR3 has 15 residues. CDR1 and CDR2 (germline): SGHTA, FQGNSA. Germline trimming cut 6 bases from V and 4 bases from J; bases unmatched to any gene: 7. The CDR3 nucleotides are TGTGCCAGCAGTTCCGGGACAGGGGTATCAGATACGCAGTATTTT. It yields the protein CASSSGTGVSDTQYF.

The rearrangement uses TRBV9 and TRBJ2-7; D perhaps matches TRBD1 (5 bases). V lost 1 base and J lost 3, with 23 bases in between. CDR3 length: 18 residues. Germline V gene sequence: CDR1 SGDLS, CDR2 YYNGEE. CDR3 region: CASSVRGGEGFSDYEQYF. The CDR3 bases are TGTGCCAGCAGCGTAAGGGGTGGGGAAGGGTTTTCGGACTACGAGCAGTACTTC.

In its sample, this clonotype was seen a few times. This rearrangement joins TRBV12-3 or TRBV12-4 to TRBJ1-6, with TRBD1 matching over 8 bases. CDR3 length: 15 amino acids. The V gene end was trimmed by 3 bases and the J gene end by 9 bases; junction bases not matched to a gene: 7. The CDR3 DNA reads TGTGCCAGCAGTTTGTACGGACAGGGAATTTCACCCCTCCACTTT. Its protein is CASSLYGQGISPLHF.

Concerning this clonotype itself: Possible read error: a much larger clone is one base away. The V call is TRBV7-8, the J call TRBJ1-2; no clear D gene. Germline V CDR1 and CDR2: SGHVS, FQNEAQ. The CDR3 length is 11 residues. V was cut by 2 bases and J by 9 bases, with 7 bases left in between. This chain's CDR3 is CASSLLGSYTF. CDR3 DNA: TGTGCCAGCAGCTTATTGGGTAGCTACACCTTC.

This sequence joins TRBV14 and TRBJ2-1, with 7 nucleotides matching TRBD2. Trimming cost V 4 bases and J 7 bases; bases outside gene matches: 7. The CDR3 sequence is 14 residues long. CDR1 and CDR2 (germline): SGHDN, FVKESK. The CDR3 nucleotides read TGTGCCAGCAGCCGGAGCGGGGTTTTTAATGAGCAGTTCTTC. The encoded protein is CASSRSGVFNEQFF.

This clonotype was seen more than once but under ten times. The rearrangement joins TRBV12-3 or TRBV12-4 to TRBJ2-1; TRBD1 aligns across 7 bases. This CDR3 is 15 amino acids long. Trimming cost V 7 bases and J 6 bases; bases outside gene matches: 12. CDR3 in amino acids: CASTPSTGLSNEQFF. The CDR3 nucleotides are TGTGCCAGCACTCCTTCGACAGGGTTAAGCAATGAGCAGTTCTTC.